This T cell receptor beta chain originates from a study of T-cell reconstitution after alpha-beta-depleted transplantation in children. As concerns this clonotype: Antigen unknown.

This CDR3 has 14 residues. Preparation of the TCRbeta library involved a method that used unique molecular identifiers. In TCRdb, the PCR reads were re-called with MiXCR into one record per CDR3 protein. The repertoire holds 800,000 to 1,000,000 distinct CDR3 sequences, with about 26% as singletons. Points from the study as a whole: About two months after transplant, alpha-beta T cells reportedly came from several hundred expanded graft clones. Fresh T-cell production supplied most of the T-cell counts and diversity seen one year after transplant. Some patients owed their high day-60 TCRbeta diversity to surviving recipient T cells and thymic progenitors.

The sample was PBMCs, mostly from graft donor cells, taken 360 days after TCRalphabeta/CD19-depleted stem cell transplant. The TCR originated in a boy younger than two who had a stem cell transplant for SCID, so the T cells may come from the graft donor. The rearrangement joins TRBV21-1 to TRBJ2-4; the table's TRBD1 call for D was not verified on the DNA. TRBV21-1 is a pseudogene. The CDR3 sequence is CASSPRYRVTIQYF. The CDR3 coding sequence is TGTGCCAGCAGCCCCCGGTACAGGGTAACCATTCAGTACTTC.